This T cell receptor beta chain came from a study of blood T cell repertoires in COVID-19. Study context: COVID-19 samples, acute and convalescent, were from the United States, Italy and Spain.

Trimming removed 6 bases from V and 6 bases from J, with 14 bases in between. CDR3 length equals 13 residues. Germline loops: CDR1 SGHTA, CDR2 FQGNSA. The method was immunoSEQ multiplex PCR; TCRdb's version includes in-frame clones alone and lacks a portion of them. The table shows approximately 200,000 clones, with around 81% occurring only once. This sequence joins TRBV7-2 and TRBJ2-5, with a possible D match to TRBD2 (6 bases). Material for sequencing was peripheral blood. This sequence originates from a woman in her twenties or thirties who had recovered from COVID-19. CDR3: CASREASVQTQYF. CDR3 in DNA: TGTGCCAGCAGGGAGGCTAGCGTGCAGACCCAGTACTTC. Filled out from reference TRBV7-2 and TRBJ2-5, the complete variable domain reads GAGVSQSPSNKVTEKGKDVELRCDPISGHTALYWYRQSLGQGLEFLIYFQGNSAPDKSGLPSDRFSAERTGGSVSTLTIQRTQQEDSAVYLCASREASVQTQYFGPGTRLLVL.